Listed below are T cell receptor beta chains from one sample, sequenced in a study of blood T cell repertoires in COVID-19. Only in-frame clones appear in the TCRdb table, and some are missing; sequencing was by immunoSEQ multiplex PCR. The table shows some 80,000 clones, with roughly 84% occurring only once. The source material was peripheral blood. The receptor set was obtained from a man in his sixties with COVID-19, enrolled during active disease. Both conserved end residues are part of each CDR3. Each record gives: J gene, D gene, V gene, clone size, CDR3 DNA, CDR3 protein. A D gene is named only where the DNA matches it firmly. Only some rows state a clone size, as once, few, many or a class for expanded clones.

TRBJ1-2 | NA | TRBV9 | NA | TGTGCCAGCAGCGTGACAGAAGACTATGGCTACACCTTC | CASSVTEDYGYTF
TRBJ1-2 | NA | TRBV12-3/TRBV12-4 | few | TGTGCCAGCAGTCCCCAGGGTTGGGGCTACACCTTC | CASSPQGWGYTF
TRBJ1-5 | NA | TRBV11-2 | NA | TGTGCCAGCAGCTCCGGGGAGGGGAGTCAGCCCCAGCATTTT | CASSSGEGSQPQHF
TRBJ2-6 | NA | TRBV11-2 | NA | TGTGCCAGCAGCACCCGAACAGGGGAGGCTGGGGCCAACGTCCTGACTTTC | CASSTRTGEAGANVLTF
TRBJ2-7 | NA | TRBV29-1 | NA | TGCAGCGTTAAGAAACAGCGGCAGAACTACGAGCAGTACTTT | CSVKKQRQNYEQYF
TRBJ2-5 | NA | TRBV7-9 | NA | TGTGCCAGCGCCGTGGAGGGCCCAGGGACCCAGTACTTC | CASAVEGPGTQYF
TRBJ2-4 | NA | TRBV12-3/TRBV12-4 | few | TGTGCCAGCAGCATCAGGTCCCATGGTATTCAGTACTTC | CASSIRSHGIQYF
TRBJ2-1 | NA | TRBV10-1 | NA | TGCGCCAGCAGTGTGGACAGCTCCTACAATGAGCAGTTCTTC | CASSVDSSYNEQFF
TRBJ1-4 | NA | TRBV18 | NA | TGTGCCAGCTCACCACGACAGAATAATGAAAAACTGTTTTTT | CASSPRQNNEKLFF
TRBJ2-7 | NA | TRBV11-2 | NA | TGTGCCAGCAGCTCCCAAATCGGGGGCTACGAGCAGTACTTC | CASSSQIGGYEQYF
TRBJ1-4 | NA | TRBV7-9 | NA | TGTGCCAGCAGCTTACAGGAGGGGGAAAAACTGTTTTTT | CASSLQEGEKLFF
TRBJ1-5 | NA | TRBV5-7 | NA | TGTGCCAGCAGCCCCCGTTTATCCTATAGCAATCAGCCCCAGCATTTT | CASSPRLSYSNQPQHF
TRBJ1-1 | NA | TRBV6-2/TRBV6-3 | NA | TGTGCCAGCAGTTACTCCGTTGAGGGTAGAGAACGAAATGAAGCTTTCTTT | CASSYSVEGRERNEAFF
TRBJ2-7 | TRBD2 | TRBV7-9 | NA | TGTGCCAGCAGCACAACTCTCGGGACTAGCGGGAGGGTCTCGGATCCCTACGAGCAGTACTTC | CASSTTLGTSGRVSDPYEQYF
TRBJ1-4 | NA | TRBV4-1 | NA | TGCGCCAGCAGCCAGCTCCGCGGGGGGGTAGGCGCAACTAATGAAAAACTGTTTTTT | CASSQLRGGVGATNEKLFF
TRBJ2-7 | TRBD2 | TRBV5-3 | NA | TGTGCCAGAAGCGGGACTAGCGACTACGAGCAGTACTTC | CARSGTSDYEQYF
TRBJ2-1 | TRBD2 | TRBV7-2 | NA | TGTGCCAGCAGCTTTACTTACGGGGGGTTTGATGAGCAGTTCTTC | CASSFTYGGFDEQFF
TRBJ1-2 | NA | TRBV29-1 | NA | TGCAGCGTGGAAGAGATGACAGGACCTGCTAACTATGGCTACACCTTC | CSVEEMTGPANYGYTF
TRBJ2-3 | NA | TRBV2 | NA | TGTGCCAGCAGAGACAGGCGAAACACAGATACGCAGTATTTT | CASRDRRNTDTQYF
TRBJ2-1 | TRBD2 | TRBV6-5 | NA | TGTGCCAGCACCAGGGTAGCGGGGTACAATGAGCAGTTCTTC | CASTRVAGYNEQFF
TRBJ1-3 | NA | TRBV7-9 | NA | TGTGCCAGCAGCTTATTTCGTCAGGGGCAAAACTCTGGAAACACCATATATTTT | CASSLFRQGQNSGNTIYF
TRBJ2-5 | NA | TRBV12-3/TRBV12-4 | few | TGTGCCAGCAGTCGACTCGACGTCCCCCAGTACTTC | CASSRLDVPQYF
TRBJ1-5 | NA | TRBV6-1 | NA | TGTGCCAGCAGTGAAGCGTACAGTTATAGCAATCAGCCCCAGCATTTT | CASSEAYSYSNQPQHF
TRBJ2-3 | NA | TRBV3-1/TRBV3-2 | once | TGTGCCAGCAGCCCAAGCGGAGCTAGCACAGATACGCAGTATTTT | CASSPSGASTDTQYF
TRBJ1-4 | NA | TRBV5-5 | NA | TGTGCCAGCAGCTTGCGGGAGGGTGAAAAACTGTTTTTT | CASSLREGEKLFF
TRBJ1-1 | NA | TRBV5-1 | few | TGCGCCAGCAGCTTTCGTACAACCACTGAAGCTTTCTTT | CASSFRTTTEAFF
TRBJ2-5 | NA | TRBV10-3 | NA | TGTGCCATCACCGCGGACACGCTAAAAGAGACCCAGTACTTC | CAITADTLKETQYF